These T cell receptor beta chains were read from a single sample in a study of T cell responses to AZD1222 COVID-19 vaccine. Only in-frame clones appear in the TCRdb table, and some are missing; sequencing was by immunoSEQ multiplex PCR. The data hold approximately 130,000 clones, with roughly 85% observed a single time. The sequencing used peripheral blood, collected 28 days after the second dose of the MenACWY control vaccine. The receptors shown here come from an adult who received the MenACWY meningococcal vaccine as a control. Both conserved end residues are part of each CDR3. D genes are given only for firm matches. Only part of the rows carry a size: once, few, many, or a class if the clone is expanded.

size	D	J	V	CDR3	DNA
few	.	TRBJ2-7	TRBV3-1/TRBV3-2	CASSQGGGGSYEQYF	TGTGCCAGCAGCCAAGGAGGAGGGGGTAGCTACGAGCAGTACTTC
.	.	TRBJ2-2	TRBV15	CATSRGGAGELFF	TGTGCCACCAGCAGAGGAGGGGCCGGGGAGCTGTTTTTT
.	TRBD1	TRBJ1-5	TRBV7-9	CASSSGQVNQPQHF	TGTGCCAGCAGCTCCGGACAGGTCAATCAGCCCCAGCATTTT
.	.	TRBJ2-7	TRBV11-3	CASSLGRSSSYEQYF	TGTGCCAGCAGCCTAGGACGGTCAAGCTCCTACGAGCAGTACTTC
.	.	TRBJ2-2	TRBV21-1	CASSKGVPGQGPGELFF	TGTGCCAGCAGCAAAGGGGTCCCGGGACAGGGTCCCGGGGAGCTGTTTTTT
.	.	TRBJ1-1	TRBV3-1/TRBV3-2	CASSPHMNTEAFF	TGTGCCAGCAGCCCCCACATGAACACTGAAGCTTTCTTT
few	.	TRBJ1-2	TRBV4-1	CASSQDGTARYGYTF	TGCGCCAGCAGCCAAGATGGGACGGCGCGCTATGGCTACACCTTC
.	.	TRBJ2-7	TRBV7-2	CASSLYYEQYF	TGTGCCAGCAGCTTATACTACGAGCAGTACTTC
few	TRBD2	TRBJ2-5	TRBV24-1	CATSVGSSGRSETQYF	TGTGCCACCAGTGTGGGCTCTAGCGGGAGGTCAGAGACCCAGTACTTC
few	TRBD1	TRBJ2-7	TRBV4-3	CASSQNPGQGYEQYF	TGCGCCAGCAGCCAAAACCCTGGACAGGGCTACGAGCAGTACTTC
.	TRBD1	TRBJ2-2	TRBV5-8	CASSSGTAANTGELFF	TGTGCCAGCAGCTCGGGGACAGCCGCGAACACCGGGGAGCTGTTTTTT
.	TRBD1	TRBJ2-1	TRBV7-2	CATRETGVDEQFF	TGTGCCACCCGGGAGACAGGGGTCGATGAGCAGTTCTTC
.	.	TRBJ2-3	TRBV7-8	CASSYRDTAPDTQYF	TGTGCCAGCAGCTACCGGGACACGGCCCCAGATACGCAGTATTTT
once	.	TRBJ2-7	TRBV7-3	CASSLSSGASYEQYF	TGTGCCAGCAGCTTAAGTAGCGGAGCCTCCTACGAGCAGTACTTC
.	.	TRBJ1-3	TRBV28	CASREGRPFSGNTIYF	TGTGCCAGCAGGGAAGGCAGGCCATTCTCTGGAAACACCATATATTTT
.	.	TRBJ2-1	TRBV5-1	CASTVQGPYNEQFF	TGCGCCAGCACGGTACAGGGACCCTACAATGAGCAGTTCTTC
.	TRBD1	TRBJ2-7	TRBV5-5	CASSSDGTGSSEQYF	TGTGCCAGCAGCTCCGACGGGACAGGGAGTTCCGAGCAGTACTTC
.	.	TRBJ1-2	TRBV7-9	CASSLPDGEEYGYTF	TGTGCCAGCAGCTTACCGGACGGAGAAGAATATGGCTACACCTTC
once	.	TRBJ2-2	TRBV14	CASSPTGNTGELFF	TGTGCCAGCAGCCCGACAGGGAACACCGGGGAGCTGTTTTTT
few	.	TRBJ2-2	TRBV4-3	CASSQVGGTGELFF	TGCGCCAGCAGCCAAGTGGGGGGAACCGGGGAGCTGTTTTTT
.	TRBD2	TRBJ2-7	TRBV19	CASSPGGGAYEQYF	TGTGCCAGTAGCCCTGGCGGGGGGGCCTACGAGCAGTACTTC
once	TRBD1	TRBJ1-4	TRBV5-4	CASSFVQGAATNEKLFF	TGTGCCAGCAGCTTTGTCCAGGGGGCCGCAACTAATGAAAAACTGTTTTTT
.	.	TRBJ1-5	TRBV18	CASSPENREGNQPQHF	TGTGCCAGCTCACCAGAGAACAGGGAGGGCAATCAGCCCCAGCATTTT
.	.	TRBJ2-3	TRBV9	CASSVWRGGADTQYF	TGTGCCAGCAGCGTATGGCGAGGAGGAGCAGATACGCAGTATTTT
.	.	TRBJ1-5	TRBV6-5	CASSRRRGFNQPQHF	TGTGCCAGCAGTCGGAGGAGGGGGTTCAATCAGCCCCAGCATTTT
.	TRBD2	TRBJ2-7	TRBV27	CASSFRREGLAEQYF	TGTGCCAGCAGTTTCCGGCGGGAGGGCCTAGCCGAGCAGTACTTC
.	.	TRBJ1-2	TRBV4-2	CASSHRGGGQNGYTF	TGTGCCAGCAGCCACAGGGGTGGGGGGCAGAATGGCTACACCTTC
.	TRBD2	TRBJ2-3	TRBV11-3	CASSSRTSGREGTSTDTQYF	TGTGCCAGCAGCTCTAGGACTAGCGGGAGAGAAGGGACTAGCACAGATACGCAGTATTTT
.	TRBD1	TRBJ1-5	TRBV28	CASNTDRGDQPQHF	TGTGCCAGCAATACAGACAGGGGTGATCAGCCCCAGCATTTT
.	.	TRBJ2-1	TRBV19	CASSLVHYNEQFF	TGTGCCAGTAGTTTGGTGCATTACAATGAGCAGTTCTTC
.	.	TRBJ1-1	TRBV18	CASSSRRVNTEAFF	TGTGCCAGCTCCTCGCGCAGGGTGAACACTGAAGCTTTCTTT
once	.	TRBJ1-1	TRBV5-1	CASSQLEVRNTEAFF	TGCGCCAGCAGCCAACTAGAGGTGCGGAACACTGAAGCTTTCTTT
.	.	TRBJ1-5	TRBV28	CASGARVSGNQPQHF	TGTGCCAGCGGAGCCAGGGTGTCGGGCAATCAGCCCCAGCATTTT
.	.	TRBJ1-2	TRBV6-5	CASSNYWRGHGYTF	TGTGCCAGCAGTAACTATTGGAGAGGGCATGGCTACACCTTC
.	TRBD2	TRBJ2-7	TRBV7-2	CASSSETSGRAGEYF	TGTGCCAGCAGCTCCGAGACTAGCGGGAGGGCCGGGGAGTACTTC
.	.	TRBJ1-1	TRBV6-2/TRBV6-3	CASSKIGDTEAFF	TGTGCCAGCAGTAAGATCGGGGACACTGAAGCTTTCTTT
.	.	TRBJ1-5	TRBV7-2	CASSPAWAGVNQPQHF	TGTGCCAGCAGCCCAGCCTGGGCAGGGGTCAATCAGCCCCAGCATTTT
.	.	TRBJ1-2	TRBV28	CASSHASLVYGYTF	TGTGCCAGCAGCCACGCTTCCCTCGTCTATGGCTACACCTTC
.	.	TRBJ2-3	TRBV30	CAWSGGRLQYF	TGTGCCTGGAGTGGAGGGCGGTTGCAGTATTTT
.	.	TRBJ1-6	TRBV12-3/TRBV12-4	CASSLRFSPLHF	TGTGCCAGCAGTTTAAGGTTCTCACCCCTCCACTTT
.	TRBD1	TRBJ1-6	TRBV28	CASSPSDRGPSPLHF	TGTGCCAGCAGCCCAAGTGACAGGGGGCCTTCACCCCTCCACTTT
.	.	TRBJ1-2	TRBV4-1	CASSHSPNYGYTF	TGCGCCAGCAGCCATAGTCCTAACTATGGCTACACCTTC
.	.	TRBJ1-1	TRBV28	CATVTVNTEAFF	TGTGCCACCGTCACCGTTAACACTGAAGCTTTCTTT
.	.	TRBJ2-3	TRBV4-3	CASSQDPHRETDTQYF	TGCGCCAGCAGCCAAGATCCCCACAGGGAAACAGATACGCAGTATTTT
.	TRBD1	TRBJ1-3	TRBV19	CASRGDRFASSGNTIYF	TGTGCCAGTAGGGGGGACAGGTTCGCCTCCTCTGGAAACACCATATATTTT
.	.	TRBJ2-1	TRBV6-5	CASRGMGVTNNEQFF	TGTGCCAGCCGAGGCATGGGGGTTACGAACAATGAGCAGTTCTTC
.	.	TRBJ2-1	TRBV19	CASLGDLVDEQFF	TGTGCCAGTTTGGGGGACCTCGTGGATGAGCAGTTCTTC
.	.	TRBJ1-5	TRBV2	CASSSRAEAGNQPQHF	TGTGCCAGCAGCTCAAGGGCAGAAGCGGGCAATCAGCCCCAGCATTTT
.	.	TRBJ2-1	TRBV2	CASSIYPGEQFF	TGTGCCAGCAGTATATACCCGGGGGAGCAGTTCTTC
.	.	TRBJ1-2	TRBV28	CASRAGLVRGYTF	TGTGCCAGCAGGGCAGGCTTAGTACGAGGCTACACCTTC
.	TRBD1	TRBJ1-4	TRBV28	CASSSRQGAAWEKLFF	TGTGCCAGCAGTTCCCGACAGGGGGCCGCGTGGGAAAAACTGTTTTTT
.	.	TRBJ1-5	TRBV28	CASSLLTQGNQPQHF	TGTGCCAGCAGTCTATTGACCCAGGGAAATCAGCCCCAGCATTTT
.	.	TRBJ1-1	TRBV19	CASSIDRINTEAFF	TGTGCCAGTAGTATCGACAGGATAAACACTGAAGCTTTCTTT
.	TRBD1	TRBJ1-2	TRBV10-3	CAISESTGEGYGYTF	TGTGCCATCAGTGAGTCGACAGGGGAGGGCTATGGCTACACCTTC
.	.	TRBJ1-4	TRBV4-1	CASSQVPGVREKLFF	TGCGCCAGCAGCCAAGTACCCGGGGTTCGGGAAAAACTGTTTTTT
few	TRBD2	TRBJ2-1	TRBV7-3	CASSLRMAGGHNEQFF	TGTGCCAGCAGCTTAAGAATGGCGGGGGGCCACAATGAGCAGTTCTTC
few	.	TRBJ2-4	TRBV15	CATSRDQVAGPEYF	TGTGCCACCAGCAGAGATCAGGTGGCGGGCCCGGAGTACTTC
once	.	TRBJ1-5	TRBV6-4	CASSYYDKYGNQPQHF	TGTGCCAGCAGTTACTACGACAAGTATGGCAATCAGCCCCAGCATTTT